Sequencing of this TCR beta chain was carried out in a study of metastatic and nonmetastatic thyroid tumors. In this sample, this clone turned up many times. In the authors' workflow: The study took CDR3 differences across clinicopathological groups and made a distant-metastasis classifier for papillary thyroid cancer from them. TCRdb re-clonotyped the PCR reads via MiXCR. TCRdb, rather than the study authors, made the V and J calls. Of 15,000 to 20,000 clones listed, under 35% are singletons. CDR1 is SGDLS, CDR2 YYNGEE, per germline. The length of the CDR3 is 16 residues. V was trimmed by 0 bases and J by 6 bases, leaving 16 bases between them. All patients were untreated before thyroid surgery.

The rearrangement joins TRBV9 to TRBJ2-1, with D tentatively TRBD2 (7 bases). This clonotype was obtained from a female donor with papillary thyroid cancer or a benign thyroid nodule (not recorded which). Some clones in this sample may be carry-over from other donors' samples. The specimen was blood. CDR3 sequence reads: CASSVAEGGPSNEQFF. The CDR3 coding sequence is TGTGCCAGCAGCGTAGCCGAGGGGGGGCCTTCCAATGAGCAGTTCTTC.